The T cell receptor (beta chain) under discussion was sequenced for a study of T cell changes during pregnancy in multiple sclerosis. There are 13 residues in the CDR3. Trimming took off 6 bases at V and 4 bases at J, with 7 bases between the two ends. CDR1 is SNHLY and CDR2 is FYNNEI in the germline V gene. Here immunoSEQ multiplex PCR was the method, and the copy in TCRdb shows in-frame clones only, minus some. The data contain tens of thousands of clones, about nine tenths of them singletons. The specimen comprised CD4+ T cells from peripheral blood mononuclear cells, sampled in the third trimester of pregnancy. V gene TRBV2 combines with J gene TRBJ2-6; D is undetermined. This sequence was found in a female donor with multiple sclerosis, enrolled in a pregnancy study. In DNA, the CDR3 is TGTGCCAGCAGCGGAGTAGGGGCCAACGTCCTGACTTTC. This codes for CASSGVGANVLTF.